Below, 31 T cell receptor beta chains from the same sample are listed, as sequenced in a study of T cell responses to AZD1222 COVID-19 vaccine. Assay: immunoSEQ multiplex PCR; the TCRdb copy retains only in-frame clones and omits some. This table holds around 130,000 clones, approximately 94% found once. The sequencing used peripheral blood, collected on day 0 of AZD1222 vaccination. Source of these receptors: an adult in good health.

The chain links TRBV6-2 or TRBV6-3 to TRBJ2-1; 10 nucleotides match TRBD2. Per the germline V gene, CDR1 is MNHEY and CDR2 is SVGEGT. The CDR3 contains 16 residues. The junction had 14 bases not matched to a gene; V was cut back by 7 bases and J by 8 bases. The CDR3 coding sequence is TGTGCCAGCACCCCCAGAGGGCTAGCGGGAGAATATGAGCAGTTCTTC. Its translation: CASTPRGLAGEYEQFF.

The count of this clone is one. The rearrangement links TRBV15 to TRBJ2-1; 7 positions match TRBD2. The CDR3 has 15 residues. Losses at the gene ends were 0 bases for V and 6 bases for J; bases not matched to a gene: 5. The germline CDR1 and CDR2 sequences are LNHNV and YYDKDF (reference sequence). CDR3 residues: CATSRDSTGGNEQFF. In DNA form, the CDR3 reads TGTGCCACCAGCAGAGATAGTACGGGAGGCAATGAGCAGTTCTTC.

The V and J genes are TRBV13 and TRBJ2-3; possibly TRBD1 for D (6 bases). The V gene lost 5 bases and the J gene lost 4 bases, with 16 bases spanning the gap. Germline V lookup: CDR1 PRHDT, CDR2 FYEKMQ (reference sequence). This CDR3 has 15 amino acids. The DNA of the CDR3 is TGTGCCAGCAGCCAGCGCTCAGGGGCCCCAGATACGCAGTATTTT. It translates to CASSQRSGAPDTQYF. The full variable domain, rest sourced from reference TRBV13 and TRBJ2-3, is AAGVIQSPRHLIKEKRETATLKCYPIPRHDTVYWYQQGPGQDPQFLISFYEKMQSDKGSIPDRFSAQQFSDYHSELNMSSLELGDSALYFCASSQRSGAPDTQYFGPGTRLTVL.

This chain connects TRBV19 to TRBJ1-4, with D unresolved. Trimming took 0 bases from V and 0 from J, leaving 14 bases between them. The CDR3 contains 18 residues. Germline values: CDR1 LNHDA, CDR2 SQIVND (reference sequence). The DNA of the CDR3 is TGTGCCAGTAGTATAGATCACCGGGCCCTCGCAACTAATGAAAAACTGTTTTTT. It codes for CASSIDHRALATNEKLFF.

The J gene is TRBJ2-7, the V gene TRBV19, with TRBD1 identical over 7 bases. The CDR3 sequence is 14 residues long. V was pared by 4 bases and J by 2 bases, with 5 bases of the junction left unmatched. CDR1 and CDR2 (germline): LNHDA, SQIVND (reference sequence). CDR3 nucleotide sequence: TGTGCCAGTAGTACCGGGGACAGAACCTACGAGCAGTACTTC. Translation: CASSTGDRTYEQYF. The full variable domain, completed using reference TRBV19 and TRBJ2-7, is DGGITQSPKYLFRKEGQNVTLSCEQNLNHDAMYWYRQDPGQGLRLIYYSQIVNDFQKGDIAEGYSVSREKKESFPLTVTSAQKNPTAFYLCASSTGDRTYEQYFGPGTRLTVT.

The rearrangement links TRBV6-2 or TRBV6-3 to TRBJ2-1; 7 bases agree with TRBD2. Germline CDR1 and CDR2: MNHEY and SVGEGT. This CDR3 comprises 18 residues. Unmatched junction bases numbered 14, after V lost 0 bases and J lost 6 bases. CDR3 residues: CASSYSSSYGRSGNEQFF. The CDR3 DNA reads as TGTGCCAGCAGTTACTCGAGTTCCTACGGGAGGTCGGGCAATGAGCAGTTCTTC.

The rearrangement links TRBV28 to TRBJ1-1; D remains ambiguous. Deletions cut 3 bases from V and 7 bases from J, with 12 bases between. Germline V gene sequence: CDR1 MDHEN, CDR2 SYDVKM. This CDR3 is 13 amino acids long. This CDR3 is CASSFFGSLEAFF. The CDR3 nucleotides read TGTGCCAGCAGTTTTTTCGGCAGTCTTGAAGCTTTCTTT.

The chain employs TRBV18 and TRBJ1-3; perhaps TRBD1 as D (6 bases). The CDR3 extends over 17 amino acids. Deletions cut 3 bases from V and 0 bases from J, with 15 bases between. Germline-derived CDR1 and CDR2 are KGHSH and LQKENI. CDR3 sequence: CASSPKGGLLSGNTIYF. The CDR3 DNA reads TGTGCCAGCTCACCGAAGGGGGGGCTCCTCTCTGGAAACACCATATATTTT.

This clone was picked up one time. The chain combines TRBV28 with TRBJ2-5; 12 bases fit TRBD2. J gave up 1 base and V 8 bases, and 5 bases lay outside the gene matches. Germline CDR1 MDHEN, CDR2 SYDVKM. This CDR3 comprises 15 residues. The CDR3 DNA is TGTGCCAGCCTATCGACTAGCGGGGGCCAAGAGACCCAGTACTTC. This encodes CASLSTSGGQETQYF.

The V and J genes are TRBV10-3 and TRBJ2-3; maybe TRBD1 (6 bases). The CDR3 spans 12 residues. Trimming pared 7 bases from V and 1 base from J, leaving 6 bases between. In germline, CDR1 is ENHRY, CDR2 SYGVKD. CDR3 bases: TGTGCCATCAAGGGGGGCACAGATACGCAGTATTTT. Translating it yields CAIKGGTDTQYF.

The chain joins TRBV28 to TRBJ1-4, with D uncertain. Trimming stripped 2 bases from V and 10 bases from J, with 11 bases between. Germline CDR1 MDHEN, CDR2 SYDVKM. The length of the CDR3 is 13 residues. The CDR3 DNA is TGTGCCAGCAGTTTAGTCGGGGTCGGAAAACTGTTTTTT. This sequence encodes CASSLVGVGKLFF.

With regard to this clone: The same CDR3 also results from other DNA sequences found in this sample. The J gene is TRBJ2-7, the V gene TRBV7-8, with 10 bases lining up with TRBD1. This CDR3 contains 13 residues. Germline V lookup: CDR1 SGHVS, CDR2 FQNEAQ. V was clipped by 5 bases and J by 3 bases; unmatched bases: 1. CDR3 sequence reads: CASSRDRGYEQYF. In DNA form, the CDR3 reads TGTGCCAGCAGCCGGGACAGGGGCTACGAGCAGTACTTC.

V gene TRBV21-1 combines with J gene TRBJ1-5; the table's TRBD1 call for D was not verified on the DNA. TRBV21-1 constitutes a pseudogene. CDR3 length: 18 residues. Here the CDR3 reads CASSKDYRGEMDNQPQHF. CDR3 nucleotides: TGTGCCAGCAGCAAAGATTACAGGGGAGAGATGGACAATCAGCCCCAGCATTTT.

The chain is built from TRBV18 and TRBJ1-4, with TRBD1 matching 9 bases. Trimming cost V 3 bases and J 7 bases; bases outside gene matches: 6. The germline gives CDR1 KGHSH, CDR2 LQKENI. This CDR3 spans 15 amino acids. CDR3 loop: CASSPMTGGGEKLFF. CDR3 nucleotides: TGTGCCAGCTCACCTATGACAGGGGGTGGTGAAAAACTGTTTTTT. The variable domain in full, with the rest retrieved from reference TRBV18 and TRBJ1-4, is NAGVMQNPRHLVRRRGQEARLRCSPMKGHSHVYWYRQLPEEGLKFMVYLQKENIIDESGMPKERFSAEFPKEGPSILRIQQVVRGDSAAYFCASSPMTGGGEKLFFGSGTQLSVL.

V usage is TRBV3-1 (or the pseudogene TRBV3-2) and J usage is TRBJ1-2, with TRBD1 identical over 9 bases. Losses at the gene ends were 4 bases for V and 7 bases for J; bases not matched to a gene: 7. The CDR3 consists of 14 residues. Germline V gene lookup returns CDR1 LGHDT and CDR2 YNNKEL (reference sequence). CDR3 in DNA: TGTGCCAGCAGCCTACAGGGGGCGATTGGTGGCTACACCTTC. Translating it yields CASSLQGAIGGYTF.

CDR3 in amino acids: CASSLRGPEGEKLFF. The CDR3 nucleotides read TGTGCCAGCAGCTTAAGGGGCCCCGAAGGGGAAAAACTGTTTTTT. This chain connects TRBV7-9 to TRBJ1-4, with a weak D call TRBD1 (5 bases). Trimming left V 2 bases short and J 8 bases short, with 15 bases between. This CDR3 has 15 residues. From germline, CDR1 is SEHNR and CDR2 FQNEAQ (reference sequence).

This clone appeared a single time. The chain recombines TRBV11-2 with TRBJ1-1; TRBD1 aligns across 7 bases. There are 13 residues in the CDR3. V shed 1 base and J 8 bases; nucleotides not matched to a gene: 4. Germline CDR1 SGHAT, CDR2 FQNNGV. CDR3 in DNA: TGTGCCAGCAGCTTAGGACAGGGAAGAGAAGCTTTCTTT. Protein product: CASSLGQGREAFF.

V and J are TRBV2 and TRBJ2-2; D remains ambiguous. The CDR3 has 13 amino acids. With 5 bases removed from V and 6 bases from J, the gap between germline ends came to 10 bases. From germline, CDR1 is SNHLY and CDR2 FYNNEI. The CDR3 region is CASSRGNPGELFF. CDR3 nucleotides: TGTGCCAGCAGTCGTGGGAATCCCGGGGAGCTGTTTTTT.

The J gene is TRBJ2-4, the V gene TRBV11-2; no firm D call. Germline CDR1 SGHAT, CDR2 FQNNGV. The CDR3 has 15 amino acids. V dropped 2 bases and J dropped 0 bases, with 8 bases sitting between them. CDR3 loop: CASSLPWLAKNIQYF. The DNA for the CDR3 is TGTGCCAGCAGCTTACCGTGGTTAGCCAAAAACATTCAGTACTTC.

This chain links TRBV9 with TRBJ2-2, with TRBD1 as a possible D gene (5 bases). Germline V CDR1 and CDR2: SGDLS, YYNGEE. The CDR3 covers 15 residues. With 3 bases removed from V and 1 base from J, the gap between germline ends came to 10 bases. CDR3 in amino acids: CASSGRQLNTGELFF. The CDR3 DNA follows: TGTGCCAGCAGCGGAAGACAGTTGAACACCGGGGAGCTGTTTTTT.

This clone was seen a single time. V is TRBV28 and J is TRBJ1-5; D is possibly TRBD1 (6 bases). V lost 4 bases and J lost 5, with 15 bases in between. The CDR3 runs 15 residues. Looked up from germline, CDR1 is MDHEN and CDR2 is SYDVKM. CDR3 nucleotide sequence: TGTGCCAGCAGTTCGCCAGGGACAAATTATCAGCCCCAGCATTTT. This gives the protein CASSSPGTNYQPQHF.

The V gene is TRBV4-1, the J gene TRBJ2-1, with TRBD1 matching 8 bases. Germline V gene lookup returns CDR1 MGHRA and CDR2 YSYEKL. The V gene end was trimmed by 0 bases and the J gene end by 3 bases; junction bases not matched to a gene: 4. The CDR3 spans 16 residues. The CDR3 sequence is CASSQDGGQGYNEQFF. The CDR3 coding sequence is TGCGCCAGCAGCCAAGATGGAGGACAGGGCTACAATGAGCAGTTCTTC.

The sample holds one count of this clone. The chain employs TRBV28 and TRBJ1-2; D not certain. V was clipped by 5 bases and J by 6 bases, with 13 bases between them. CDR1 is MDHEN, CDR2 SYDVKM, per germline. This CDR3 comprises 13 residues. The CDR3, as DNA: TGTGCCAGCAGTACACCGATAGATAATGGCTACACCTTC. Translating gives CASSTPIDNGYTF.

The rearrangement joins TRBV4-2 to TRBJ1-5; possible D gene TRBD1, 6 bases. Germline CDR1 is LGHNA and CDR2 is YNFKEQ. The CDR3 has 17 amino acids. Trimming cost V 4 bases and J 1 base, with 17 bases left between them. DNA for the CDR3: TGTGCCAGCAGCCCCCAGGGGCCTCTAGGGAGCAATCAGCCCCAGCATTTT. Residues: CASSPQGPLGSNQPQHF.

The V gene is TRBV7-2, the J gene TRBJ2-1; the D gene is possibly TRBD2 (5 bases). Deletions cut 4 bases from V and 2 bases from J, with 12 bases between. Germline CDR1 SGHTA, CDR2 FQGNSA. The length of the CDR3 is 15 residues. CDR3 sequence: CASSWWERPYNEQFF. In DNA form, the CDR3 reads TGTGCCAGCAGCTGGTGGGAGAGGCCCTACAATGAGCAGTTCTTC.

The chain joins TRBV10-2 to TRBJ1-1, with D possibly matching TRBD1 (5 bases). The V gene's germline CDR1 is WSHSY and CDR2 SAAADI. The CDR3 loop spans 18 amino acids. V lost 2 bases and J 1 base, leaving 20 bases between the germline ends. CDR3: CASSEGRRGIRGNTEAFF. The CDR3 bases are TGCGCCAGCAGTGAGGGGCGGAGGGGCATACGTGGGAACACTGAAGCTTTCTTT.

The rearrangement links TRBV12-3 or TRBV12-4 to TRBJ2-7; 7 positions match TRBD2. With 1 base clipped from V and 9 bases from J, the junction kept 3 bases outside the gene matches. This CDR3 has 12 amino acids. The chain's CDR3 is CASSLVSGGQYF. The DNA for the CDR3 is TGTGCCAGCAGTTTAGTGTCGGGAGGGCAGTACTTC.

The V gene is TRBV19, the J gene TRBJ2-1; 7 nucleotides align to TRBD2. After removal of 6 bases from V and 5 bases from J, the junction contained 13 bases not matched to a gene. Per germline, CDR1 LNHDA and CDR2 SQIVND (reference sequence). The CDR3 length is 16 residues. The CDR3 nucleotides are TGTGCCAGTAGCGGGGAGGAGCGGGGCCTGGACAATGAGCAGTTCTTC. Its protein product is CASSGEERGLDNEQFF.

The sample holds one count of this clone. Written as DNA, the CDR3 is TGTGCCTGGAGTGGCAGGGGGTCGAACACTGAAGCTTTCTTT. This encodes CAWSGRGSNTEAFF. The genes are TRBV30 and TRBJ1-1, with 7 bases fitting TRBD1. The CDR3 sequence is 14 residues long. Germline CDR1 is GTSNPN and CDR2 is SVGIG (reference sequence). Trimming at V came to 1 base and at J to 1 base, leaving 3 bases not matched to a gene.

This chain links TRBV25-1 with TRBJ2-7, with no clear D. V was clipped by 5 bases and J by 6 bases, with 14 bases between them. Germline V gene lookup returns CDR1 MGHDK and CDR2 SYGVNS. The CDR3 loop spans 13 amino acids. This chain's CDR3 is CASSRYEKGEQYF. CDR3 in DNA: TGTGCCAGCAGTCGTTACGAGAAAGGCGAGCAGTACTTC.

This chain joins TRBV7-3 and TRBJ1-1, with no clear D. Germline V gene data show CDR1 as SGHTA and CDR2 as FQGTGA. Trimming removed 0 bases at V and 5 bases at J, with 7 bases between. This CDR3 comprises 13 residues. CDR3 coding DNA: TGTGCCAGCAGCTTAACCGGATTTACTGAAGCTTTCTTT. Protein: CASSLTGFTEAFF.